This T cell receptor (beta chain) originates from a study of cytomegalovirus exposure and HLA in healthy donors. General study results and limits: Reportedly, a later analysis found an Asian-associated ancestry cluster had fewer N-insertions than the roughly 700-donor mean.

A few counts support this clone. Its antigen remains unknown. With 60 Vbeta and 13 Jbeta primers, the PCR was carried out. Repertoires were generated with immunoSEQ multiplex PCR, while TCRdb's copy carries only in-frame clones and drops some. The data show some 110,000 clones, with 70% to 75% seen just once and approximately 1.2% held by the top ten. Germline V lookup: CDR1 SGHTA, CDR2 FQGTGA. CDR3 length: 15 amino acids. Trimming took off 3 bases at V and 2 bases at J, with 11 bases between the two ends. The sequencing sample was made of PBMCs. V and J are TRBV7-3 and TRBJ2-1; D is uncertain. This TCR was sampled from a man aged 40-49 years in good health and CMV-seronegative. The CDR3 bases are TGTGCCAGCAGCTTTGGTAGCCCAACCTACAATGAGCAGTTCTTC. Its translation: CASSFGSPTYNEQFF.